Each of the 16 T cell receptor beta chains below was sequenced from the same sample in a study of T cells after yellow fever vaccination. TCRdb reprocessed the 5' RACE reads with MiXCR, giving one entry per CDR3 protein. The sample gives 100,000 to 150,000 distinct CDR3 sequences, roughly 9% of which show up once; approximately 39% is in the top ten. Sequencing used CD8+ T cells sorted from PBMCs, obtained on the day of the yellow fever booster vaccination. All receptors derive from a man aged 18 to 29 who received the YFV17D yellow fever vaccine.

V gene TRBV4-2 combines with J gene TRBJ1-1; D might be TRBD1 (5 bases). The germline CDR1 and CDR2 sequences are LGHNA and YNFKEQ. This CDR3 comprises 16 residues. V was clipped by 3 bases and J by 5 bases, with 19 bases between them. CDR3 DNA sequence: TGTGCCAGCAGCCAGTTGGCTGGGACGGAAGAAACTGAAGCTTTCTTT. This encodes CASSQLAGTEETEAFF.

V usage is TRBV7-8 and J usage is TRBJ2-3; 9 nucleotides line up with TRBD2. J gave up 3 bases and V 4 bases, and 5 bases lay outside the gene matches. This CDR3 comprises 15 residues. Germline V gene lookup returns CDR1 SGHVS and CDR2 FQNEAQ. CDR3: CASSSPGLATDTQYF. CDR3 DNA sequence: TGTGCCAGCAGCTCACCGGGACTAGCAACAGATACGCAGTATTTT. The full variable domain, rest sourced from reference TRBV7-8 and TRBJ2-3, is GAGVSQSPRYKVAKRGQDVALRCDPISGHVSLFWYQQALGQGPEFLTYFQNEAQLDKSGLPSDRFFAERPEGSVSTLKIQRTQQEDSAVYLCASSSPGLATDTQYFGPGTRLTVL.

The chain joins TRBV28 to TRBJ1-5, with unresolved D. From germline, CDR1 is MDHEN and CDR2 SYDVKM. The CDR3 runs to 12 residues. The germline V and J ends were trimmed by 6 bases and 6 bases, with 9 bases remaining between them. For the CDR3, the DNA is TGTGCCAGCAGCTGGGCGGGTCAGCCCCAGCATTTT. It translates to CASSWAGQPQHF.

The table lists this clonotype with many counts. The V and J genes are TRBV12-3 or TRBV12-4 and TRBJ2-1; 11 bases agree with TRBD2. CDR3 size: 18 residues. J was trimmed by 0 bases and V by 3 bases; bases with no gene match: 7. The CDR3 DNA follows: TGTGCCAGCAGTTTTAGGCTAGCGGGGGGTCACTCCTACAATGAGCAGTTCTTC. It specifies CASSFRLAGGHSYNEQFF.

This clonotype turned up a few times. The chain recombines TRBV27 with TRBJ2-2; D gene uncertain. Germline-derived CDR1 and CDR2 are MNHEY and SMNVEV (reference sequence). V was pared by 6 bases and J by 2 bases, with 10 bases between. CDR3 size: 14 residues. For the CDR3, the DNA is TGTGCCAGCAGCCCAATCCCTAACACCGGGGAGCTGTTTTTT. Translating it yields CASSPIPNTGELFF.

This clonotype was observed a few times. The chain uses TRBV20-1 and TRBJ2-5, with 9 bases lining up with TRBD2. The V gene's germline CDR1 is DFQATT and CDR2 SNEGSKA (reference sequence). The CDR3 consists of 16 residues. Trimming removed 1 base from V and 5 bases from J; junction bases left unmatched: 11. Here the CDR3 DNA reads TGCAGTGCTAGAGTGGTTACGATAGCGGGGGTCGAGACCCAGTACTTC. It yields the protein CSARVVTIAGVETQYF.

This chain links TRBV5-1 with TRBJ2-1; D possibly corresponds to TRBD1 (5 bases). V was pared by 4 bases and J by 0 bases, with 17 bases between. The CDR3 totals 17 residues. CDR1 is SGHRS, CDR2 YFSETQ, per germline. CDR3 loop: CASSGFSPGYSYNEQFF. The CDR3 DNA is TGCGCCAGCAGCGGATTTTCCCCAGGGTACTCCTACAATGAGCAGTTCTTC.

V is TRBV7-9 and J is TRBJ2-1, with 9 bases that match TRBD1. The CDR3 is 15 amino acids. Germline V CDR1 and CDR2: SEHNR, FQNEAQ (reference sequence). The trim removed 5 bases at V and 2 bases at J, leaving 4 bases unmatched. In nucleotides, the CDR3 is TGTGCCAGCAGCCGACAGGGGGAAGCCTACAATGAGCAGTTCTTC. It yields the protein CASSRQGEAYNEQFF.

Ten or more counts support this clonotype. The chain is built from TRBV29-1 and TRBJ2-7; D is unclear. In germline, CDR1 is SQVTM, CDR2 ANQGSEA. The ends were cut back, 0 bases at V and 7 bases at J, with 19 bases in the middle. This CDR3 is 15 amino acids long. The DNA of the CDR3 is TGCAGCGTTGAAGATGTCAGGACGGAGTATATAGAGCAGTACTTC. It yields the protein CSVEDVRTEYIEQYF.

This clonotype was counted between two and nine times. J is TRBJ2-3 and V is TRBV7-2; no clear D gene. Trimming removed 3 bases from V and 3 bases from J, with 7 bases in between. Germline lookup yields CDR1 SGHTA and CDR2 FQGNSA. The CDR3 is 13 residues long. In nucleotides, the CDR3 is TGTGCCAGCAGCTTCCCCTCAACAGATACGCAGTATTTT. It specifies CASSFPSTDTQYF.

This clonotype was picked up many times. This rearrangement joins TRBV10-3 to TRBJ2-7; 9 bases align to TRBD1. CDR3 length: 12 residues. Trimming cost V 10 bases and J 2 bases; bases outside gene matches: 3. The germline CDR1 and CDR2 sequences are ENHRY and SYGVKD. CDR3: CATGDRAYEQYV. The CDR3 coding sequence is TGTGCCACCGGGGACAGGGCCTACGAGCAGTACGTC.

This clonotype has just a few counts. This sequence joins TRBV4-2 and TRBJ2-5; D ambiguous. V dropped 2 bases and J dropped 2 bases, with 12 bases sitting between them. From germline, CDR1 is LGHNA and CDR2 YNFKEQ. The CDR3 has 15 amino acids. For the CDR3, the DNA is TGTGCCAGCAGCCAATCCGGGCCCCCACAAGAGACCCAGTACTTC. Translating gives CASSQSGPPQETQYF.

This clonotype has a single count. This chain connects TRBV10-3 to TRBJ1-5; tentative D call: TRBD1 (6 bases). Trimming removed 8 bases from V and 7 bases from J, with 9 bases in between. Germline CDR1 reads ENHRY; CDR2 reads SYGVKD. The CDR3 length is 11 residues. CDR3 amino acids: CAIGGGQPQHF. The CDR3 bases are TGTGCCATCGGGGGGGGCCAGCCCCAGCATTTT.

The rearrangement links TRBV19 to TRBJ2-7, with TRBD2 matching 7 bases. The CDR3 is made up of 15 amino acids. The germline V gene has CDR1 LNHDA and CDR2 SQIVND (reference sequence). V was clipped by 2 bases and J by 1 base; unmatched bases: 5. The CDR3 DNA sequence: TGTGCCAGTAGTATAAGCCGGGACTATTCCTACGAGCAGTACTTC. Its translation: CASSISRDYSYEQYF.

This clonotype was counted at least ten times. The chain combines TRBV7-9 with TRBJ2-1; D gene uncertain. The CDR3 consists of 14 residues. V lost 0 bases and J lost 7, with 10 bases in between. Per the germline V gene, CDR1 is SEHNR and CDR2 is FQNEAQ (reference sequence). CDR3 amino acids: CASSLAGVGNEQFF. The CDR3 bases are TGTGCCAGCAGCTTAGCTGGTGTTGGTAATGAGCAGTTCTTC.

This chain uses TRBV15 with TRBJ1-6; TRBD1 aligns across 7 bases. Germline V gene data show CDR1 as LNHNV and CDR2 as YYDKDF (reference sequence). Germline trimming cut 0 bases from V and 7 bases from J; bases unmatched to any gene: 3. The CDR3 totals 15 residues. The CDR3 DNA sequence: TGTGCCACCAGCAGAGAGGACAGGATGAATTCACCCCTCCACTTT. It translates to CATSREDRMNSPLHF.